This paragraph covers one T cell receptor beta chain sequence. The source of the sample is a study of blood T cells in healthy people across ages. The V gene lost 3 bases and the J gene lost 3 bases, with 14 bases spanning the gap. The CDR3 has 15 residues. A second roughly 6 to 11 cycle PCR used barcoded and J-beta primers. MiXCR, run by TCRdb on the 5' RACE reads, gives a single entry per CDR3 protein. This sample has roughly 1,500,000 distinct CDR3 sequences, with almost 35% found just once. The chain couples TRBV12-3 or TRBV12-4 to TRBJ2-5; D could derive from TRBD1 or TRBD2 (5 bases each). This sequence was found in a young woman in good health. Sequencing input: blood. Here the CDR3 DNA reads TGTGCCAGCAGTTTGGGGGAACGTACGAAAGAGACCCAGTACTTC. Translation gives CASSLGERTKETQYF.